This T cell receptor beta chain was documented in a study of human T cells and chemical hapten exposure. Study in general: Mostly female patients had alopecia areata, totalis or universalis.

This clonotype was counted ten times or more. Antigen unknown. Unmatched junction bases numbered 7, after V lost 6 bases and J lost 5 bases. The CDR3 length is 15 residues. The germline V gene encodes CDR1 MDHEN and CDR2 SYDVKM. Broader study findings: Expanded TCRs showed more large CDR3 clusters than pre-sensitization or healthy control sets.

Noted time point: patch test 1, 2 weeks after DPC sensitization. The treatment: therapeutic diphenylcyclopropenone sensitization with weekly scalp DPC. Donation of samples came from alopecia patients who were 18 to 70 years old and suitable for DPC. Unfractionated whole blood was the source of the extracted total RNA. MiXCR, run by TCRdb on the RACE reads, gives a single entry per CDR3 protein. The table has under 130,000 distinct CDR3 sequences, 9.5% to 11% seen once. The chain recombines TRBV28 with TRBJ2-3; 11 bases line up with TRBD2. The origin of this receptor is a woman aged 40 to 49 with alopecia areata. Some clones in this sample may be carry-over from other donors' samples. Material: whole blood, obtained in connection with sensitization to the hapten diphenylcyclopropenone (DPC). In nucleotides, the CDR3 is TGTGCCAGCAGAACTAGCGGGAGTTCTGAAGATACGCAGTATTTT. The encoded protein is CASRTSGSSEDTQYF. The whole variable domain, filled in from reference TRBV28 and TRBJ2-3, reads DVKVTQSSRYLVKRTGEKVFLECVQDMDHENMFWYRQDPGLGLRLIYFSYDVKMKEKGDIPEGYSVSREKKERFSLILESASTNQTSMYLCASRTSGSSEDTQYFGPGTRLTVL.